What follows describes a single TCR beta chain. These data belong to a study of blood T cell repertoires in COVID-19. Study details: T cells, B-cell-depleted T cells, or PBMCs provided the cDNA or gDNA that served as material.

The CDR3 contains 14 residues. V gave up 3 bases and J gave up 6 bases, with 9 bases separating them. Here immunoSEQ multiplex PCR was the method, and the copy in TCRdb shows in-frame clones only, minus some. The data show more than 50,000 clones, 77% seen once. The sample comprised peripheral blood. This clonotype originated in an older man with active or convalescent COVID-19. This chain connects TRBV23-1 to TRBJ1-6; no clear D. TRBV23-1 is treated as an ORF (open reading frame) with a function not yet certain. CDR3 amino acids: CASSQNSPNSPLHF. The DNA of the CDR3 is TGCGCCAGCAGTCAGAACAGCCCTAATTCACCCCTCCACTTT.